The 17 T cell receptor beta chains listed next were all sequenced from one sample in a study of blood T cell repertoires in COVID-19. The table came from immunoSEQ multiplex PCR; TCRdb's copy has only in-frame clones and leaves some out. The top ten hold roughly 3.1% of the sample, which has approximately 70,000 clones, nearly 90% seen once. Source material: peripheral blood. Every receptor here comes from a woman aged 45-59 years with COVID-19, enrolled during active disease.

CDR3 protein: CASKLADTQYF. The CDR3 DNA sequence: TGCGCCAGCAAGCTCGCAGATACGCAGTATTTT. V is TRBV5-1 and J is TRBJ2-3, with no clear D. Germline V gene sequence: CDR1 SGHRS, CDR2 YFSETQ. Trimming shortened V by 6 bases and J by 4 bases, and 6 bases separated the two germline ends. The CDR3 loop spans 11 amino acids.

V and J are TRBV15 and TRBJ2-7; D perhaps matches TRBD2 (6 bases). The CDR3 consists of 13 residues. The germline V and J ends were trimmed by 3 bases and 4 bases, with 10 bases remaining between them. Germline V gene sequence: CDR1 LNHNV, CDR2 YYDKDF (reference sequence). CDR3 region: CATSRSGAYEQYF. In nucleotides, the CDR3 is TGTGCCACCAGCAGGTCGGGAGCTTACGAGCAGTACTTC.

The V and J genes are TRBV27 and TRBJ2-2, with 11 bases matching TRBD2. CDR1 is MNHEY and CDR2 is SMNVEV in the germline V gene (reference sequence). Trimming at V came to 5 bases and at J to 4 bases, leaving 6 bases not matched to a gene. The CDR3 covers 16 residues. The CDR3 sequence is CASSPRLAGTTGELFF. CDR3 in DNA: TGTGCCAGCAGTCCTAGACTAGCGGGGACCACCGGGGAGCTGTTTTTT.

There are many counts of this clone. The chain uses TRBV7-6 and TRBJ1-1; D is uncertain. Trimming removed 5 bases at V and 7 bases at J, with 23 bases between. The CDR3 runs 16 residues. Germline V gene data show CDR1 as SGHVS and CDR2 as FNYEAQ. The CDR3, as DNA: TGTGCCAGCAGCCCCTCGGGAGGAATCCTTCTTGGTGAAGCTTTCTTT. This gives the protein CASSPSGGILLGEAFF.

The chain recombines TRBV14 with TRBJ2-7; weak D call: TRBD2 (6 bases). Germline V gives CDR1 SGHDN, CDR2 FVKESK. V dropped 5 bases and J dropped 7 bases, with 15 bases sitting between them. The CDR3 covers 13 residues. The CDR3 spells CASSDSGWGEQYF. The DNA of the CDR3 is TGTGCCAGCAGCGACAGCGGGTGGGGGGAGCAGTACTTC.

J is TRBJ2-4 and V is TRBV2; 8 bases match TRBD2. This CDR3 comprises 15 residues. The germline V gene encodes CDR1 SNHLY and CDR2 FYNNEI. Unmatched junction bases numbered 6, after V lost 2 bases and J lost 6 bases. CDR3 DNA: TGTGCCAGCAGTGAACAAGCGGGAGAGGGAAACATTCAGTACTTC. This codes for CASSEQAGEGNIQYF.

The chain couples TRBV14 to TRBJ2-2; 7 bases align to TRBD1. Germline trimming cut 0 bases from V and 9 bases from J; bases unmatched to any gene: 4. CDR1 and CDR2 from the germline V gene are SGHDN and FVKESK. This CDR3 has 14 residues. The CDR3 DNA sequence: TGTGCCAGCAGCCAAGAAAGGGGGCGGAGGGAGCTGTTTTTT. Translated, it gives CASSQERGRRELFF. Full variable domain (rest looked up from reference TRBV14 and TRBJ2-2): EAGVTQFPSHSVIEKGQTVTLRCDPISGHDNLYWYRRVMGKEIKFLLHFVKESKQDESGMPNNRFLAERTGGTYSTLKVQPAELEDSGVYFCASSQERGRRELFFGEGSRLTVL.

CDR3 DNA sequence: TGTGCCACCTTTAGCGGGAGATTCACAGATACGCAGTATTTT. Translating it yields CATFSGRFTDTQYF. The chain combines TRBV27 with TRBJ2-3, with 9 bases aligning to TRBD2. CDR1 and CDR2 (germline): MNHEY, SMNVEV (reference sequence). The CDR3 length is 14 residues. J was trimmed by 2 bases and V by 10 bases; bases with no gene match: 7.

The chain combines TRBV2 with TRBJ1-1, with 8 bases that match TRBD1. Germline CDR1 SNHLY, CDR2 FYNNEI. The CDR3 contains 14 residues. V shed 4 bases, J shed 1 base, and the junction held 2 bases outside the gene matches. This CDR3 is CASSVQGGNTEAFF. Written as DNA, the CDR3 is TGTGCCAGCAGTGTACAGGGGGGGAACACTGAAGCTTTCTTT.

The DNA for the CDR3 is TGTGCCAGCACCACCGGGACAGGCTATGGCTACACCTTC. Protein: CASTTGTGYGYTF. This chain uses TRBV12-3 or TRBV12-4 with TRBJ1-2, with 8 bases that match TRBD1. V lost 7 bases, J lost 4 bases, and 5 bases stayed unmatched. CDR3 size: 13 residues.

This clone has only one observation. The J gene is TRBJ2-1, the V gene TRBV7-6; D perhaps matches TRBD2 (5 bases). V was shortened by 5 bases and J by 1 base, with 12 bases between the two germline ends. The CDR3 contains 15 residues. In germline, CDR1 is SGHVS, CDR2 FNYEAQ. CDR3 residues: CASSPLTGSYNEQFF. For the CDR3, the DNA is TGTGCCAGCAGCCCCCTAACGGGATCCTACAATGAGCAGTTCTTC.

The rearrangement links TRBV2 to TRBJ1-4; D may be TRBD1 (6 bases). The CDR3 length is 12 residues. Looked up from germline, CDR1 is SNHLY and CDR2 is FYNNEI. The V end was cut by 6 bases, the J end by 5 bases, with 7 bases between. CDR3 sequence: CASRQGNEKLFF. DNA of the CDR3: TGTGCCAGCAGACAGGGAAATGAAAAACTGTTTTTT.

V usage is TRBV4-1 and J usage is TRBJ2-3; 10 positions agree with TRBD2. The germline CDR1 and CDR2 sequences are MGHRA and YSYEKL. After removal of 1 base from V and 4 bases from J, the junction contained 14 bases not matched to a gene. The CDR3 loop spans 19 amino acids. CDR3 nucleotides: TGCGCCAGCAGCCAAGGGAGGGGATCTAGCGGGAGTGGGTCAGATACGCAGTATTTT. It is translated as CASSQGRGSSGSGSDTQYF.

The chain uses TRBV7-3 and TRBJ2-1; 15 bases line up with TRBD2. J lost 7 bases, V lost 5 bases, and 6 bases had no gene match. The CDR3 has 16 residues. Per the germline V gene, CDR1 is SGHTA and CDR2 is FQGTGA. The CDR3 bases are TGTGCCAGCAGCCCAAGGGGACTAGCGGGAGGTAATGAGCAGTTCTTC. It is translated as CASSPRGLAGGNEQFF.

The genes are TRBV7-9 and TRBJ2-1; 7 positions agree with TRBD2. The trim removed 1 base at V and 8 bases at J, leaving 14 bases unmatched. Germline CDR1 and CDR2: SEHNR and FQNEAQ (reference sequence). The CDR3 runs to 17 residues. CDR3 sequence: CASSLGRTLERGDEQFF. In DNA, the CDR3 is TGTGCCAGCAGCTTAGGGAGGACACTAGAGCGGGGCGATGAGCAGTTCTTC.

The V and J genes are TRBV11-1 and TRBJ2-6; D is uncertain. This CDR3 spans 15 amino acids. The germline V gene has CDR1 SGHAT and CDR2 FQDESV (reference sequence). V was pared by 1 base and J by 1 base, with 5 bases between. The CDR3 DNA sequence: TGTGCCAGCAGCTTAGTCCTGTCTGGGGCCAACGTCCTGACTTTC. This codes for CASSLVLSGANVLTF.

This chain links TRBV11-2 with TRBJ1-1, with 8 bases lining up with TRBD1. Trimming at V came to 4 bases and at J to 1 base, leaving 5 bases not matched to a gene. The CDR3 is 15 residues long. Germline V gives CDR1 SGHAT, CDR2 FQNNGV. CDR3 in DNA: TGTGCCAGCAGCTCCCTCAGGGGGCAGAACACTGAAGCTTTCTTT. It is translated as CASSSLRGQNTEAFF.